One and the same sample provided the 24 T cell receptor beta chains below, sequenced in a study of cytomegalovirus exposure and HLA in healthy donors. A multiplex PCR was run with 60 Vbeta primers and 13 Jbeta primers. TCRdb keeps only in-frame clones here, not all; method: immunoSEQ multiplex PCR. The sample has over 150,000 clones; 75% to 90% are singletons. Sequencing was performed on PBMCs. These receptors all stem from a human donor in good health.

The CDR3: CASSPILAGGLYEQYF. The DNA for the CDR3 is TGCGCCAGCAGCCCTATACTAGCGGGGGGACTCTACGAGCAGTACTTC. The chain joins TRBV5-1 to TRBJ2-7; 12 positions match TRBD2. The length of the CDR3 is 16 residues. V lost 4 bases, J lost 3 bases, and 8 bases stayed unmatched. The germline V gene has CDR1 SGHRS and CDR2 YFSETQ.

The V gene is TRBV19, the J gene TRBJ1-4; D is unresolved. The CDR3 runs to 15 residues. Looked up from germline, CDR1 is LNHDA and CDR2 is SQIVND (reference sequence). V lost 6 bases and J lost 7, with 18 bases in between. The CDR3 sequence is CASRRATPSGEKLFF. DNA of the CDR3: TGTGCCAGTAGGAGGGCGACACCGAGCGGTGAAAAACTGTTTTTT.

Written as DNA, the CDR3 is TGCGCCAGCAGCTCCCGAGGGCTAGCGGAAAAACTGTTTTTT. It codes for CASSSRGLAEKLFF. The chain joins TRBV5-1 to TRBJ1-4; D gene ambiguous. Germline V gene data show CDR1 as SGHRS and CDR2 as YFSETQ. V was trimmed by 3 bases and J by 8 bases, leaving 14 bases between them. The CDR3 runs 14 residues.

The J gene is TRBJ2-5, the V gene TRBV5-6; 15 bases align to TRBD2. Per the germline V gene, CDR1 is SGHDT and CDR2 is YYEEEE. CDR3 length: 19 amino acids. The junction had 11 bases not matched to a gene; V was cut back by 4 bases and J by 1 base. CDR3 nucleotide sequence: TGTGCCAGCAGCGGGACACGGACTAGCGGGGGGGCCATCCAAGAGACCCAGTACTTC. Protein product: CASSGTRTSGGAIQETQYF.

The rearrangement uses TRBV29-1 and TRBJ2-1, with D possibly TRBD1 on 5 matching bases. The CDR3 runs to 12 residues. Germline loops: CDR1 SQVTM, CDR2 ANQGSEA. The ends were cut back, 4 bases at V and 8 bases at J, with 12 bases in the middle. This CDR3 is CSVGDSGDEQFF. Written as DNA, the CDR3 is TGCAGCGTTGGTGACAGTGGGGATGAGCAGTTCTTC.

This sequence joins TRBV10-3 and TRBJ2-7, with 9 bases lining up with TRBD1. This CDR3 has 13 amino acids. V dropped 6 bases and J dropped 6; count of bases not matched to a gene: 6. Per germline, CDR1 ENHRY and CDR2 SYGVKD. The CDR3 region has the DNA TGTGCCATCAGCAGGGACAGGGTGGGCGAGCAGTACTTC. Protein: CAISRDRVGEQYF.

The chain couples TRBV27 to TRBJ1-2, with unresolved D. This CDR3 is 13 amino acids long. Trimming cost V 2 bases and J 2 bases, with 6 bases left between them. The germline V gene encodes CDR1 MNHEY and CDR2 SMNVEV (reference sequence). CDR3 protein: CASSLAWNYGYTF. The DNA of the CDR3 is TGTGCCAGCAGTTTAGCGTGGAACTATGGCTACACCTTC.

The chain links TRBV7-2 to TRBJ2-7, with 11 positions matching TRBD1. Trimming cost V 0 bases and J 4 bases; bases outside gene matches: 5. Germline values: CDR1 SGHTA, CDR2 FQGNSA. CDR3 length: 16 amino acids. The CDR3 nucleotides read TGTGCCAGCAGCTTAGCGGGACAGGGGGGAACTTACGAGCAGTACTTC. This sequence encodes CASSLAGQGGTYEQYF.

J is TRBJ2-4 and V is TRBV14; a weak D match, TRBD1 (5 bases). This CDR3 comprises 16 residues. Germline V gene data show CDR1 as SGHDN and CDR2 as FVKESK. The V gene lost 4 bases and the J gene lost 5 bases, with 18 bases spanning the gap. The CDR3 sequence: CASSPTPGMSENIQYF. Written as DNA, the CDR3 is TGTGCCAGCAGCCCCACCCCAGGGATGAGCGAAAACATTCAGTACTTC.

This chain connects TRBV2 to TRBJ1-6; TRBD1 is a possible D gene (6 bases). Germline V gives CDR1 SNHLY, CDR2 FYNNEI. V gave up 3 bases and J gave up 10 bases, with 16 bases separating them. The CDR3 is 15 residues long. The CDR3 nucleotides are TGTGCCAGCAGTGACCCCACAGGGAGAGGGTCACCCCTCCACTTT. This codes for CASSDPTGRGSPLHF.

V gene TRBV23-1 combines with J gene TRBJ1-2, with TRBD1 identical over 7 bases. TRBV23-1 is filed as an ORF, its function uncertain. The trim removed 0 bases at V and 7 bases at J, leaving 5 bases unmatched. The CDR3 totals 14 residues. CDR3 sequence: CASSQSAGGGGYTF. The CDR3 DNA sequence: TGCGCCAGCAGTCAATCTGCAGGGGGAGGTGGCTACACCTTC.

The chain recombines TRBV5-6 with TRBJ1-1; unclear D gene. The CDR3 loop spans 14 amino acids. V was cut by 3 bases and J by 1 base, with 10 bases left in between. Germline lookup yields CDR1 SGHDT and CDR2 YYEEEE. This chain's CDR3 is CASSSLWQNTEAFF. CDR3 bases: TGTGCCAGCAGCTCCCTTTGGCAGAACACTGAAGCTTTCTTT.

The genes are TRBV4-2 and TRBJ2-3; 9 bases map to TRBD2. CDR3 size: 17 residues. Germline loops: CDR1 LGHNA, CDR2 YNFKEQ. The trim removed 1 base at V and 0 bases at J, leaving 5 bases unmatched. The CDR3 DNA is TGTGCCAGCAGCCAAGCCTTCCTAGCGGGGAGCACAGATACGCAGTATTTT. This sequence encodes CASSQAFLAGSTDTQYF.

V usage is TRBV10-3 and J usage is TRBJ1-5, with D hard to call. Trimming shortened V by 7 bases and J by 0 bases, and 19 bases separated the two germline ends. The V gene's germline CDR1 is ENHRY and CDR2 SYGVKD. The CDR3 covers 17 residues. In DNA, the CDR3 is TGTGCCATCACCCAGAAAAACAACCCTGATAGCAATCAGCCCCAGCATTTT. It encodes CAITQKNNPDSNQPQHF.

The genes are TRBV4-2 and TRBJ2-7, with 9 positions matching TRBD1. V was clipped by 1 base and J by 6 bases; unmatched bases: 10. Germline values: CDR1 LGHNA, CDR2 YNFKEQ. The CDR3 spans 16 residues. CDR3 nucleotides: TGTGCCAGCAGCCAAGTCTTAACAGGGGGCTTTAGCGAGCAGTACTTC. Its protein product is CASSQVLTGGFSEQYF.

In this sample, this clone turned up a few times. The chain employs TRBV6-1 and TRBJ2-3; 9 bases align to TRBD1. V shed 6 bases, J shed 5 bases, and the junction held 9 bases outside the gene matches. This CDR3 has 15 amino acids. CDR1 and CDR2 (germline): MNHNS, SASEGT. The CDR3 bases are TGTGCCAGCAGCCTGATACAGGGGGCCGGAGATACGCAGTATTTT. Amino acid sequence: CASSLIQGAGDTQYF.

This chain connects TRBV11-2 to TRBJ2-5; 11 nucleotides agree with TRBD2. V was pared by 1 base and J by 3 bases, with 13 bases of the junction left unmatched. Germline loops: CDR1 SGHAT, CDR2 FQNNGV. The CDR3 has 19 amino acids. DNA of the CDR3: TGTGCCAGCAGCTTAGCGGTAGTGACACTAGCGGGGGACAAAGAGACCCAGTACTTC. Translated, it gives CASSLAVVTLAGDKETQYF.

The chain has TRBV19 and TRBJ2-2; D remains ambiguous. The CDR3 runs to 14 residues. The V end was cut by 6 bases, the J end by 0 bases, with 8 bases between. Germline loops: CDR1 LNHDA, CDR2 SQIVND (reference sequence). As DNA, the CDR3 is TGTGCCAGTAGGAGGATGCCGAACACCGGGGAGCTGTTTTTT. Translation: CASRRMPNTGELFF. Full variable domain (rest looked up from reference TRBV19 and TRBJ2-2): DGGITQSPKYLFRKEGQNVTLSCEQNLNHDAMYWYRQDPGQGLRLIYYSQIVNDFQKGDIAEGYSVSREKKESFPLTVTSAQKNPTAFYLCASRRMPNTGELFFGEGSRLTVL.

CDR3 sequence reads: CARRQGAKGYTF. The CDR3 coding sequence is TGTGCCAGAAGACAGGGGGCAAAGGGCTACACCTTC. This chain links TRBV21-1 with TRBJ1-2; TRBD1, as called in the table, went unchecked against the DNA. TRBV21-1 is a documented pseudogene. The CDR3 length is 12 residues.

The chain joins TRBV29-1 to TRBJ1-5, with 8 nucleotides matching TRBD1. Germline V gene sequence: CDR1 SQVTM, CDR2 ANQGSEA. The ends lost 4 bases at V and 0 bases at J; junction bases unmatched: 2. The CDR3 spans 14 residues. The CDR3 is CSVVQGASNQPQHF. Here the CDR3 DNA reads TGCAGCGTTGTGCAGGGGGCTAGCAATCAGCCCCAGCATTTT.

DNA for the CDR3: TGCGCCAGCAGCTTGCTGGGGGCGCGGGAGACCCAGTACTTC. Translation: CASSLLGARETQYF. The rearrangement links TRBV5-1 to TRBJ2-5, with D possibly matching TRBD1 (6 bases). V was cut by 1 base and J by 5 bases, with 12 bases left in between. Germline-derived CDR1 and CDR2 are SGHRS and YFSETQ. The length of the CDR3 is 14 residues.

This clone was counted only a few times. The chain links TRBV13 to TRBJ2-3; a possible D gene is TRBD2 (7 bases). The CDR3 runs to 13 residues. Trimming shortened V by 5 bases and J by 4 bases, and 10 bases separated the two germline ends. CDR1 is PRHDT, CDR2 FYEKMQ, per germline (reference sequence). CDR3 amino acids: CASSHGGPDTQYF. For the CDR3, the DNA is TGTGCCAGCAGCCACGGGGGGCCAGATACGCAGTATTTT.

This clone was seen a single time. V is TRBV7-6 and J is TRBJ2-3; unclear D gene. Germline V gene lookup returns CDR1 SGHVS and CDR2 FNYEAQ. V shed 2 bases and J shed 5 bases, with 5 bases lying between them. This CDR3 has 12 amino acids. Here the CDR3 reads CASSLLRDTQYF. The CDR3 DNA reads as TGTGCCAGCAGCTTACTCCGAGATACGCAGTATTTT.

This clone was counted a few times. This chain connects TRBV9 to TRBJ1-4; TRBD1 matches 12 bases. The CDR3 runs to 15 residues. With 3 bases clipped from V and 8 bases from J, the junction kept 5 bases outside the gene matches. CDR1 is SGDLS, CDR2 YYNGEE, per germline. DNA of the CDR3: TGTGCCAGCAGCGGGGGACAGGGGGCGGGGGAAAAACTGTTTTTT. As protein: CASSGGQGAGEKLFF.